This passage covers 15 T cell receptor beta chains from one sample sequenced in a study of blood T cell repertoires in COVID-19. Profiling relied on immunoSEQ multiplex PCR, and the TCRdb table lists in-frame clones only, not all of them. The sample includes about 270,000 clones, about nine tenths of them seen just once. The sample comprised peripheral blood. Receptors originate from a man between 35 and 55 years old who had recovered from COVID-19.

The rearrangement uses TRBV14 and TRBJ2-7; the D gene is possibly TRBD2 (5 bases). The CDR3 spans 15 residues. Per germline, CDR1 SGHDN and CDR2 FVKESK. V was cut by 2 bases and J by 5 bases, with 16 bases left in between. The CDR3 nucleotides are TGTGCCAGCAGCCAAACCCCGACGGGGATTGACGAGCAGTACTTC. It encodes CASSQTPTGIDEQYF.

The V gene is TRBV6-5, the J gene TRBJ2-1; D might be TRBD2 (5 bases). The CDR3 is 13 residues long. V shed 4 bases and J shed 7 bases, with 11 bases lying between them. Germline V gene data show CDR1 as MNHEY and CDR2 as SVGAGI. This CDR3 is CASSWLPGNEQFF. CDR3 coding DNA: TGTGCCAGCAGTTGGCTACCGGGGAATGAGCAGTTCTTC.

The chain couples TRBV30 to TRBJ2-2; D remains unclear. The CDR3 is 14 residues long. V lost 1 base, J lost 2 bases, and 8 bases lay in between. CDR1 and CDR2 (germline): GTSNPN, SVGIG (reference sequence). CDR3 sequence reads: CAWSAARNTGELFF. DNA for the CDR3: TGTGCCTGGAGTGCGGCTAGAAACACCGGGGAGCTGTTTTTT. The full variable domain, in which reference TRBV30 and TRBJ2-2 provide the parts outside the CDR3, is SQTIHQWPATLVQPVGSPLSLECTVEGTSNPNLYWYRQAAGRGLQLLFYSVGIGQISSEVPQNLSASRPQDRQFILSSKKLLLSDSGFYLCAWSAARNTGELFFGEGSRLTVL.

This clone was found once. The chain has TRBV19 and TRBJ1-5, with unresolved D. V shed 5 bases and J shed 5 bases, with 13 bases lying between them. This CDR3 has 14 residues. The V gene's germline CDR1 is LNHDA and CDR2 SQIVND (reference sequence). The CDR3, as DNA: TGTGCCAGTAGTGTTTTTGGGAGAGATCAGCCCCAGCATTTT. It encodes CASSVFGRDQPQHF. Based on the CDR3 plus reference TRBV19 and TRBJ1-5, the full variable domain is DGGITQSPKYLFRKEGQNVTLSCEQNLNHDAMYWYRQDPGQGLRLIYYSQIVNDFQKGDIAEGYSVSREKKESFPLTVTSAQKNPTAFYLCASSVFGRDQPQHFGDGTRLSIL.

The genes are TRBV7-7 and TRBJ1-1; 8 nucleotides line up with TRBD1. Germline assignment: CDR1 SSHAT and CDR2 FNYEAQ (reference sequence). The CDR3 is made up of 16 amino acids. V shed 5 bases, J shed 1 base, and the junction held 9 bases outside the gene matches. In DNA, the CDR3 is TGTGCCAGCAGCCCATGGACAGGGAGAGGGAACACTGAAGCTTTCTTT. It translates to CASSPWTGRGNTEAFF.

V usage is TRBV7-9 and J usage is TRBJ2-5; 12 nucleotides match TRBD2. The germline V gene has CDR1 SEHNR and CDR2 FQNEAQ (reference sequence). After removal of 3 bases from V and 2 bases from J, the junction contained 1 base not matched to a gene. The CDR3 extends over 15 amino acids. The CDR3 DNA reads TGTGCCAGCAGCTTGACTAGCGGGGGACAAGAGACCCAGTACTTC. Its protein product is CASSLTSGGQETQYF.

CDR3 loop: CASSQKRNTGELFF. The CDR3 coding sequence is TGCGCCAGCAGCCAAAAGAGGAACACCGGGGAGCTGTTTTTT. The chain is built from TRBV4-1 and TRBJ2-2; D ambiguous. The CDR3 runs 14 residues. V lost 2 bases to trimming and J lost 1 base, with 5 bases between them. CDR1 is MGHRA and CDR2 is YSYEKL in the germline V gene.

The J gene is TRBJ2-7, the V gene TRBV5-4; 12 bases align to TRBD1. Germline V gene lookup returns CDR1 SGHNT and CDR2 YYREEE (reference sequence). V trimming: 2 bases; J trimming: 6 bases; junction bases outside the gene matches: 6. The CDR3 runs 15 residues. The CDR3 loop reads CASSLGDRGLREQYF. DNA of the CDR3: TGTGCCAGCAGCTTAGGGGACAGGGGGCTACGCGAGCAGTACTTC.

V usage is TRBV2 and J usage is TRBJ2-7; 10 bases line up with TRBD1. Germline V gene sequence: CDR1 SNHLY, CDR2 FYNNEI. The length of the CDR3 is 14 residues. With V trimmed by 5 bases and J by 6 bases, 7 bases remained unmatched. The CDR3 sequence: CASSRDRGGAEQYF. Here the CDR3 DNA reads TGTGCCAGCAGTCGGGACAGGGGAGGCGCCGAGCAGTACTTC. Combining the CDR3 with reference TRBV2 and TRBJ2-7 gives the whole variable domain EPEVTQTPSHQVTQMGQEVILRCVPISNHLYFYWYRQILGQKVEFLVSFYNNEISEKSEIFDDQFSVERPDGSNFTLKIRSTKLEDSAMYFCASSRDRGGAEQYFGPGTRLTVT.

The gene calls are TRBV7-8 and TRBJ1-5; no firm D call. With 7 bases removed from V and 6 bases from J, the gap between germline ends came to 10 bases. The CDR3 is 12 amino acids. The V gene's germline CDR1 is SGHVS and CDR2 FQNEAQ. The CDR3 region has the DNA TGTGCCAGCACCAACGGCGGTCAGCCCCAGCATTTT. Residues: CASTNGGQPQHF.

This sequence joins TRBV24-1 and TRBJ1-1, with TRBD1 as a possible D gene (6 bases). Germline V gene sequence: CDR1 KGHDR, CDR2 SFDVKD. Trimming cost V 2 bases and J 6 bases, with 9 bases left between them. The CDR3 totals 13 residues. CDR3 amino acids: CATSDSRTAEAFF. CDR3 DNA sequence: TGTGCCACCAGTGATTCCCGGACAGCTGAAGCTTTCTTT.

This clone occurred a few times. The chain has TRBV6-5 and TRBJ1-3; D perhaps matches TRBD1 (5 bases). Deletions cut 4 bases from V and 5 bases from J, with 12 bases between. This CDR3 comprises 14 residues. Germline V gene sequence: CDR1 MNHEY, CDR2 SVGAGI. The CDR3 DNA reads as TGTGCCAGCAGTTCGGGGGAAATTAGAAACACCATATATTTT. Translating gives CASSSGEIRNTIYF.

CDR3 sequence reads: CACLRGASSYEQYF. CDR3 in DNA: TGTGCCTGCCTAAGGGGCGCGAGCTCCTACGAGCAGTACTTC. The genes are TRBV30 and TRBJ2-7; D may be TRBD1 (5 bases). Germline values: CDR1 GTSNPN, CDR2 SVGIG (reference sequence). Trimming left V 6 bases short and J 0 bases short, with 15 bases between. The length of the CDR3 is 14 residues.

The chain employs TRBV3-1 (or the pseudogene TRBV3-2) and TRBJ2-3; a possible D gene is TRBD2 (5 bases). Per the germline V gene, CDR1 is LGHDT and CDR2 is YNNKEL (reference sequence). V gave up 4 bases and J gave up 8 bases, with 16 bases separating them. The CDR3 extends over 14 amino acids. As DNA, the CDR3 is TGTGCCAGCAGCCGGGAACTAGTCGGGCTTACGCAGTATTTT. This codes for CASSRELVGLTQYF.

This chain joins TRBV7-2 and TRBJ2-7; maybe TRBD2 (6 bases). Trimming removed 4 bases at V and 0 bases at J, with 13 bases between. The CDR3 runs to 15 residues. Germline V gene sequence: CDR1 SGHTA, CDR2 FQGNSA. The DNA of the CDR3 is TGTGCCAGCAGCTCCCTTGGGAGGATCTCCTACGAGCAGTACTTC. As protein: CASSSLGRISYEQYF.